These 18 T cell receptor beta chains were sequenced from one sample in a study of cytomegalovirus exposure and HLA in healthy donors. The PCR had 60 Vbeta and 13 Jbeta primers. TCRdb's copy holds only in-frame clones and misses some; the assay was immunoSEQ multiplex PCR. The sample shows 150,000 to 200,000 clones, roughly 80% of them seen only once. Sequencing was carried out using PBMCs. The origin of the receptors is a female donor in good health and CMV-seronegative.

The V call is TRBV5-6, the J call TRBJ1-5; possible D gene TRBD1, 5 bases. Germline values: CDR1 SGHDT, CDR2 YYEEEE. The CDR3 extends over 14 amino acids. V lost 4 bases to trimming and J lost 7 bases, with 15 bases between them. CDR3 protein: CASSKNQGIQPQHF. The CDR3, as DNA: TGTGCCAGCAGCAAGAATCAGGGTATCCAGCCCCAGCATTTT.

This clone has a handful of counts. J is TRBJ1-1 and V is TRBV13; D is undetermined. The germline CDR1 and CDR2 sequences are PRHDT and FYEKMQ (reference sequence). This CDR3 contains 12 residues. V lost 4 bases and J 4 bases, leaving 7 bases between the germline ends. The CDR3 DNA is TGTGCCAGCAGCTCGGGGAGCACTGAAGCTTTCTTT. Protein sequence: CASSSGSTEAFF.

The chain is built from TRBV10-1 and TRBJ2-7, with TRBD1 matching over 7 bases. Germline CDR1 reads WNHNN; CDR2 reads SYGVQD (reference sequence). With 8 bases clipped from V and 1 base from J, the junction kept 2 bases outside the gene matches. The CDR3 spans 12 residues. CDR3 in DNA: TGCGCCAGCCCGGGACAGTCCTACGAGCAGTACTTC. Translation: CASPGQSYEQYF.

The chain joins TRBV7-9 to TRBJ1-4; the match to TRBD1 covers 9 bases. V dropped 0 bases and J dropped 7; count of bases not matched to a gene: 6. The CDR3 has 16 residues. Germline loops: CDR1 SEHNR, CDR2 FQNEAQ (reference sequence). CDR3 loop: CASSLANRGLGEKLFF. As DNA, the CDR3 is TGTGCCAGCAGCTTAGCCAACAGGGGGCTAGGTGAAAAACTGTTTTTT. Using reference TRBV7-9 and TRBJ1-4 for the parts outside the CDR3, the full variable domain is DTGVSQNPRHKITKRGQNVTFRCDPISEHNRLYWYRQTLGQGPEFLTYFQNEAQLEKSRLLSDRFSAERPKGSFSTLEIQRTEQGDSAMYLCASSLANRGLGEKLFFGSGTQLSVL.

J is TRBJ2-7 and V is TRBV7-2; TRBD1 matches at 10 bases. V lost 4 bases, J lost 3 bases, and 6 bases stayed unmatched. The CDR3 extends over 15 amino acids. From germline, CDR1 is SGHTA and CDR2 FQGNSA. The DNA of the CDR3 is TGTGCCAGCAGCTCGAGACAGGGGGCTGTCTACGAGCAGTACTTC. Translated, it gives CASSSRQGAVYEQYF.

J is TRBJ2-7 and V is TRBV5-5; 7 bases fit TRBD1. The J segment lost 1 base and the V segment lost 0 bases, leaving 4 bases of the junction unmatched. The CDR3 has 15 amino acids. CDR1 SGHKS and CDR2 YYEKEE come from the germline V gene (reference sequence). In nucleotides, the CDR3 is TGTGCCAGCAGCTTGGGTCTGGACAGGTCCTACGAGCAGTACTTC. It codes for CASSLGLDRSYEQYF.

The rearrangement links TRBV10-1 to TRBJ2-1, with D perhaps TRBD2 (5 bases). The V end lost 6 bases, the J end lost 0 bases, and 9 bases lay between the germline ends. The CDR3 covers 14 residues. Germline V gene sequence: CDR1 WNHNN, CDR2 SYGVQD (reference sequence). The CDR3 sequence is CASRTGSSYNEQFF. The CDR3 nucleotides are TGCGCCAGCAGGACGGGGAGCTCCTACAATGAGCAGTTCTTC.

The chain joins TRBV5-1 to TRBJ1-1, with D unresolved. The CDR3 covers 16 residues. With 4 bases removed from V and 1 base from J, the gap between germline ends came to 17 bases. Germline lookup yields CDR1 SGHRS and CDR2 YFSETQ. The CDR3 nucleotides read TGCGCCAGCAGCGACCCCCGGCGAGGCGCGAACACTGAAGCTTTCTTT. Translated: CASSDPRRGANTEAFF.

The chain couples TRBV11-2 to TRBJ2-7; TRBD1 agrees at 7 bases. This CDR3 comprises 16 residues. Trimming at V came to 1 base and at J to 4 bases, leaving 10 bases not matched to a gene. Germline values: CDR1 SGHAT, CDR2 FQNNGV. The CDR3 loop reads CASSLAPTGKSYEQYF. In DNA, the CDR3 is TGTGCCAGCAGCTTAGCCCCGACAGGGAAGAGTTACGAGCAGTACTTC.

This chain links TRBV7-6 with TRBJ2-1; 7 bases line up with TRBD2. V trimming: 3 bases; J trimming: 8 bases; junction bases outside the gene matches: 10. Germline CDR1 SGHVS, CDR2 FNYEAQ. CDR3 length equals 15 residues. The CDR3 region is CASSLGGTGIYEQFF. The CDR3 DNA sequence: TGTGCCAGCAGCTTGGGGGGGACGGGAATCTATGAGCAGTTCTTC.

The chain uses TRBV30 and TRBJ2-3, with D possibly matching TRBD2 (5 bases). The germline CDR1 and CDR2 sequences are GTSNPN and SVGIG (reference sequence). Trimming left V 5 bases short and J 0 bases short, with 6 bases between. The CDR3 has 12 residues. The CDR3 loop reads CAWEGSTDTQYF. CDR3 DNA: TGTGCCTGGGAGGGAAGCACAGATACGCAGTATTTT.

This clone has a handful of counts. This chain uses TRBV29-1 with TRBJ2-1; 9 bases map to TRBD2. The CDR3 is 16 amino acids. Germline V lookup: CDR1 SQVTM, CDR2 ANQGSEA. Trimming took 6 bases from V and 10 from J; bases not matched to a gene: 19. CDR3 nucleotides: TGCAGCGTGGCTGGAGGGGGACTAGCCCTATCTGGGGAGCAGTTCTTC. Translation gives CSVAGGGLALSGEQFF.

The chain couples TRBV2 to TRBJ1-2; 10 bases line up with TRBD1. Germline lookup yields CDR1 SNHLY and CDR2 FYNNEI. The length of the CDR3 is 15 residues. V was clipped by 3 bases and J by 7 bases; unmatched bases: 8. As DNA, the CDR3 is TGTGCCAGCAGTGATCCGGACAGGGGGGAGGGTGGCTACACCTTC. This translates into CASSDPDRGEGGYTF.

This chain links TRBV27 with TRBJ2-1; 8 positions match TRBD2. V lost 5 bases to trimming and J lost 2 bases; unmatched junction nucleotides: 23. The CDR3 runs to 21 residues. Germline CDR1 and CDR2: MNHEY and SMNVEV (reference sequence). This CDR3 reads CASSLLLGSGNYAPAYNEQFF. The CDR3 bases are TGTGCCAGCAGTCTCCTATTGGGTAGCGGGAACTACGCCCCCGCCTACAATGAGCAGTTCTTC.

The rearrangement joins TRBV9 to TRBJ1-4; D is ambiguous. Germline V gene data show CDR1 as SGDLS and CDR2 as YYNGEE. The ends were cut back, 0 bases at V and 8 bases at J, with 23 bases in the middle. The CDR3 spans 18 residues. CDR3 nucleotide sequence: TGTGCCAGCAGCGTAGATGGTGAGGGTGGAACTATCGGGGAAAAACTGTTTTTT. Amino acids: CASSVDGEGGTIGEKLFF.

The CDR3 here is CASSQSGTGVSGYTF. The DNA for the CDR3 is TGTGCCAGCAGCCAATCCGGGACAGGGGTGAGCGGCTACACCTTC. V gene TRBV7-6 combines with J gene TRBJ1-2, with 10 bases lining up with TRBD1. Germline CDR1 and CDR2: SGHVS and FNYEAQ. The junction had 11 bases not matched to a gene; V was cut back by 5 bases and J by 8 bases. The CDR3 consists of 15 residues.

The J gene is TRBJ2-2, the V gene TRBV19; maybe TRBD1 (6 bases). V was clipped by 4 bases and J by 2 bases, with 14 bases between them. Germline V gene data show CDR1 as LNHDA and CDR2 as SQIVND (reference sequence). CDR3 length: 16 residues. In DNA form, the CDR3 reads TGTGCCAGTAGTACACACAGGGCGGTTAACACCGGGGAGCTGTTTTTT. Translation: CASSTHRAVNTGELFF.

The chain uses TRBV30 and TRBJ2-7, with TRBD2 matching over 7 bases. V shed 7 bases, J shed 7 bases, and the junction held 13 bases outside the gene matches. CDR1 and CDR2 (germline): GTSNPN, SVGIG (reference sequence). The CDR3 is 13 residues long. CDR3 amino acids: CASILAGVGEQYF. The DNA of the CDR3 is TGTGCCTCCATACTCGCGGGAGTGGGTGAGCAGTACTTC.